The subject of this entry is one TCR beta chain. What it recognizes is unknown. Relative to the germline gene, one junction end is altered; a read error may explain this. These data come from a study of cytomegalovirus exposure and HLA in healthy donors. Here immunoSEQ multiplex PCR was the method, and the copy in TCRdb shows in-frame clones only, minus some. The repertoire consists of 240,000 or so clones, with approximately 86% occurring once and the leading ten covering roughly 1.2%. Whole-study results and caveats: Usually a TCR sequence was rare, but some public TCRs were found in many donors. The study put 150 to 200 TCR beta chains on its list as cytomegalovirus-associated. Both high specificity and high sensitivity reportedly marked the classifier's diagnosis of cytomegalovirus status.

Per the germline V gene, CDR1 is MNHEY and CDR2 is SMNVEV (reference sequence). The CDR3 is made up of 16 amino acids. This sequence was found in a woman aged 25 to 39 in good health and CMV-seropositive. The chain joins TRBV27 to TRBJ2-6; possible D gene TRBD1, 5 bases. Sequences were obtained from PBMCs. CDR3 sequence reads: CASSLYQGLGANVLTF. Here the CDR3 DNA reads TGTGCCAGCAGCTTATATCAGGGCCTTGGGGCCAACGTCCTGACTTTC.